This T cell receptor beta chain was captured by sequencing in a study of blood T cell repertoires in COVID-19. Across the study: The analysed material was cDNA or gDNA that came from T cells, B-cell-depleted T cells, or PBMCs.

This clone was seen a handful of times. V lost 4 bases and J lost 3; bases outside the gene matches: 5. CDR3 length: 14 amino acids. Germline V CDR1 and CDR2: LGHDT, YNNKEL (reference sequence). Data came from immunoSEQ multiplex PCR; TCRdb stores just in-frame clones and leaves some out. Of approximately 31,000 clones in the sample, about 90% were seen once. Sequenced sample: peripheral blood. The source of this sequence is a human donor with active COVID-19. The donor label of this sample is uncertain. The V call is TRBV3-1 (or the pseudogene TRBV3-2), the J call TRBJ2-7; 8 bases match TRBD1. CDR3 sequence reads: CASSLQGAVYEQYF. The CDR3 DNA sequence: TGTGCCAGCAGCCTTCAGGGGGCGGTCTACGAGCAGTACTTC.